Listed below are T cell receptor beta chains from one sample, sequenced in a study of OX40 agonist ivuxolimab in advanced cancers. The assay was immunoSEQ multiplex PCR, and TCRdb's table has in-frame clones only and misses some. The sample lists 100,000 or so clones, 75% to 95% occurring once. This specimen consisted of CD4+ or CD8+ T cells sorted from blood, obtained in a trial of the OX40 agonist ivuxolimab. The receptors were sampled from an adult with an advanced solid tumor such as melanoma, head and neck, liver or kidney cancer. Both conserved end residues are part of each CDR3. The D gene is left open where the match is weak. Only part of the rows carry a size: once, few, many, or a class if the clone is expanded.

V	J	size	D	length	CDR3	DNA
TRBV11-1	TRBJ2-5	NA	NA	14	CASSLDAYRETQYF	TGTGCCAGCAGCTTAGATGCGTACAGAGAGACCCAGTACTTC
TRBV4-2	TRBJ2-2	NA	TRBD1	15	CASSQDIRTGRMLFF	TGTGCCAGCAGCCAAGATATAAGGACAGGGCGGATGCTGTTTTTT
TRBV5-1	TRBJ2-7	NA	NA	13	CASSLAGRSEQYF	TGCGCCAGCAGCTTGGCAGGGAGGAGCGAGCAGTACTTC
TRBV6-5	TRBJ1-2	NA	NA	14	CASSKTESNYGYTF	TGTGCCAGCAGTAAGACAGAGTCTAACTATGGCTACACCTTC
TRBV5-1	TRBJ1-1	NA	NA	16	CASSLIPGLGGTEAFF	TGCGCCAGCAGCTTGATCCCAGGTTTGGGGGGCACTGAAGCTTTCTTT
TRBV10-3	TRBJ2-4	once	NA	17	CAISDTSSSLAKNIQYF	TGTGCCATCAGTGATACTAGCTCATCGCTAGCCAAAAACATTCAGTACTTC
TRBV5-1	TRBJ2-2	NA	NA	14	CASSSLANTGELFF	TGCGCCAGCAGCTCATTAGCGAACACCGGGGAGCTGTTTTTT
TRBV11-2	TRBJ2-1	NA	NA	16	CASSLGRLIPPNEQFF	TGTGCCAGCAGCCTGGGCCGTCTAATACCCCCAAATGAGCAGTTCTTC
TRBV5-1	TRBJ2-3	NA	TRBD2	14	CASSISGSADTQYF	TGCGCCAGCAGCATTAGCGGGAGCGCAGATACGCAGTATTTT
TRBV7-9	TRBJ2-7	once	TRBD1	14	CASSLDRGLIKQYF	TGTGCCAGCAGCTTAGACAGGGGGCTTATCAAGCAGTACTTC
TRBV9	TRBJ2-1	NA	NA	16	CASSVGGGKKDNEQFF	TGTGCCAGCAGCGTAGGAGGCGGGAAGAAGGACAATGAGCAGTTCTTC